This T cell receptor beta chain was documented in a study of blood T cell repertoires in COVID-19. Looking at the study overall: Sites across the United States, Italy and Spain contributed samples from acute and convalescent COVID-19. Nucleic acid was either cDNA or gDNA, and it came from T cells, B-cell-depleted T cells, or PBMCs.

Participants spanned ages roughly 18 to 90 years and resided in roughly 22 US areas. The germline V gene has CDR1 LGHDT and CDR2 YNNKEL (reference sequence). V was pared by 2 bases and J by 6 bases, with 9 bases of the junction left unmatched. The CDR3 contains 15 residues. The data were produced by immunoSEQ multiplex PCR, yet TCRdb's version contains in-frame clones alone and is incomplete. The table shows about 150,000 clones, with 84% occurring only once. The sample consisted of PBMCs or T cells enriched from blood (not recorded which). The rearrangement links TRBV3-1 (or the pseudogene TRBV3-2) to TRBJ1-2; 7 bases are shared with TRBD1. This receptor was identified in a woman aged 50 to 60 who had recovered from COVID-19. The CDR3 DNA follows: TGTGCCAGCAGCCAACAATCGCAGGGGGTTAATGGCTACACCTTC. Translated: CASSQQSQGVNGYTF.